A single sample is the source of the 19 T cell receptor beta chains below, sequenced in a study of OX40 agonist ivuxolimab in advanced cancers. Generated by immunoSEQ multiplex PCR, the TCRdb table keeps only in-frame clones and is missing some. This sample carries around 110,000 clones, more than 85% of them seen once, and the ten largest clones take about 1.2%. The sequencing used CD4+ or CD8+ T cells sorted from blood, collected in a trial of the OX40 agonist ivuxolimab. The source of these receptors is an adult with an advanced solid tumor such as melanoma, head and neck, liver or kidney cancer.

The genes are TRBV28 and TRBJ2-7; 9 bases match TRBD2. J was trimmed by 1 base and V by 5 bases; bases with no gene match: 9. Germline V gene lookup returns CDR1 MDHEN and CDR2 SYDVKM. The CDR3 is made up of 16 amino acids. The CDR3 DNA is TGTGCCAGCAGTATCCGGGGTAGCGGGAGATCCTACGAGCAGTACTTC. Amino acid sequence: CASSIRGSGRSYEQYF.

V and J are TRBV11-3 and TRBJ2-5; D uncertain. This CDR3 contains 14 residues. Germline V lookup: CDR1 SGHNT, CDR2 YENEEA. V was pared by 1 base and J by 2 bases, with 8 bases between. The CDR3 DNA is TGTGCCAGCAGCTTAGTCCCGGGTCAAGAGACCCAGTACTTC. Its translation is CASSLVPGQETQYF.

The chain carries TRBV28 and TRBJ2-7; D ambiguous. This CDR3 is built from 13 residues. CDR1 and CDR2 from the germline V gene are MDHEN and SYDVKM. The V end lost 7 bases, the J end lost 0 bases, and 10 bases lay between the germline ends. Here the CDR3 reads CASTQTFSYEQYF. In DNA, the CDR3 is TGTGCCAGCACTCAGACTTTCTCCTACGAGCAGTACTTC.

The gene calls are TRBV28 and TRBJ2-7; 10 bases are shared with TRBD2. J lost 5 bases, V lost 0 bases, and 7 bases had no gene match. This CDR3 is 16 amino acids long. Germline V gene lookup returns CDR1 MDHEN and CDR2 SYDVKM. Here the CDR3 DNA reads TGTGCCAGCAGTTTATGGGAAGCGGGAGGGCCAGACGAGCAGTACTTC. It codes for CASSLWEAGGPDEQYF.

This chain links TRBV10-3 with TRBJ1-1; TRBD1 agrees at 10 bases. The CDR3 has 15 amino acids. The trim removed 10 bases at V and 4 bases at J, leaving 12 bases unmatched. Germline CDR1 and CDR2: ENHRY and SYGVKD. The CDR3 DNA follows: TGTGCCACAGGGGGCGACAGGGGGCTTAGCACTGAAGCTTTCTTT. Translating gives CATGGDRGLSTEAFF.

The genes are TRBV7-6 and TRBJ2-3, with D perhaps matching TRBD1 or TRBD2 (6 bases each). From germline, CDR1 is SGHVS and CDR2 FNYEAQ. Trimming pared 1 base from V and 1 base from J, leaving 12 bases between. The length of the CDR3 is 16 residues. The CDR3 DNA reads TGTGCCAGCAGCTTAGGTGGGGGGCCGGGCACAGATACGCAGTATTTT. Its translation: CASSLGGGPGTDTQYF.

The rearrangement links TRBV5-1 to TRBJ2-7; 11 bases map to TRBD2. The germline V gene encodes CDR1 SGHRS and CDR2 YFSETQ. J lost 5 bases, V lost 3 bases, and 13 bases had no gene match. The CDR3 extends over 17 amino acids. CDR3 in amino acids: CASSWGEVAGGPNEQYF. The CDR3 coding sequence is TGCGCCAGCAGCTGGGGTGAGGTAGCGGGAGGGCCCAACGAGCAGTACTTC.

The V gene is TRBV7-9, the J gene TRBJ2-1; 11 bases fit TRBD2. The CDR3 is 19 residues long. Trimming at V came to 4 bases and at J to 6 bases, leaving 17 bases not matched to a gene. Looked up from germline, CDR1 is SEHNR and CDR2 is FQNEAQ (reference sequence). The DNA for the CDR3 is TGTGCCAGCAGCTCTAGACTGGGACTAGCGGATCTAGTTCGCAATGAGCAGTTCTTC. Translated: CASSSRLGLADLVRNEQFF.

The chain is built from TRBV18 and TRBJ1-4; tentative D call: TRBD1 (5 bases). V dropped 0 bases and J dropped 8 bases, with 13 bases sitting between them. Germline V gene data show CDR1 as KGHSH and CDR2 as LQKENI. This CDR3 comprises 15 residues. CDR3 region: CASSPPSAGREKLFF. Written as DNA, the CDR3 is TGTGCCAGCTCACCACCGTCGGCAGGGCGGGAAAAACTGTTTTTT. Variable domain in full (rest from reference TRBV18 and TRBJ1-4): NAGVMQNPRHLVRRRGQEARLRCSPMKGHSHVYWYRQLPEEGLKFMVYLQKENIIDESGMPKERFSAEFPKEGPSILRIQQVVRGDSAAYFCASSPPSAGREKLFFGSGTQLSVL.

The chain is built from TRBV14 and TRBJ1-6; no reliable D call. The CDR3 loop spans 14 amino acids. Trimming left V 7 bases short and J 13 bases short, with 20 bases between. The V gene's germline CDR1 is SGHDN and CDR2 FVKESK. Written as DNA, the CDR3 is TGTGCCAGCAACATAGAAGCGGGAATTAAGCCCCTCCACTTT. It encodes CASNIEAGIKPLHF.

This clone was seen only once. V and J are TRBV7-3 and TRBJ2-2; a weak D match, TRBD2 (5 bases). Trimming stripped 5 bases from V and 5 bases from J, with 18 bases between. CDR1 and CDR2 (germline): SGHTA, FQGTGA. The CDR3 covers 16 residues. CDR3 residues: CASSQTRNLITGELFF. The CDR3 DNA sequence: TGTGCCAGCAGCCAAACTAGAAACCTTATTACCGGGGAGCTGTTTTTT.

This rearrangement joins TRBV19 to TRBJ1-6; no reliable D call. Germline CDR1 reads LNHDA; CDR2 reads SQIVND (reference sequence). V was shortened by 4 bases and J by 6 bases, with 10 bases between the two germline ends. The CDR3 totals 14 residues. CDR3 in DNA: TGTGCCAGTAGTAGATTTTCCCTTAATTCACCCCTCCACTTT. It is translated as CASSRFSLNSPLHF.

V gene TRBV19 combines with J gene TRBJ1-5, with 7 bases identical to TRBD1. Unmatched junction bases numbered 12, after V lost 7 bases and J lost 3 bases. The CDR3 extends over 16 amino acids. Germline V CDR1 and CDR2: LNHDA, SQIVND (reference sequence). The CDR3 here is CASNGDGTVINQPQHF. The CDR3 DNA reads TGTGCCAGTAATGGGGACGGGACAGTTATCAATCAGCCCCAGCATTTT.

The V call is TRBV4-3, the J call TRBJ2-2; D uncertain. The CDR3 consists of 13 residues. V lost 0 bases and J lost 4, with 3 bases in between. Germline loops: CDR1 LGHNA, CDR2 YSLEER. CDR3 region: CASSQESTGELFF. Here the CDR3 DNA reads TGCGCCAGCAGCCAAGAAAGCACCGGGGAGCTGTTTTTT.

This chain uses TRBV18 with TRBJ2-1; TRBD2 matches 7 bases. CDR1 and CDR2 from the germline V gene are KGHSH and LQKENI. The CDR3 has 17 residues. Germline trimming cut 8 bases from V and 0 bases from J; bases unmatched to any gene: 13. The CDR3 protein is CASAQRGRGSSYNEQFF. In DNA, the CDR3 is TGTGCCAGCGCCCAACGAGGGAGGGGAAGCTCCTACAATGAGCAGTTCTTC.

The rearrangement links TRBV11-2 to TRBJ1-2; D uncertain. The CDR3 runs 14 residues. V was pared by 1 base and J by 2 bases, with 8 bases between. CDR1 and CDR2 (germline): SGHAT, FQNNGV. Here the CDR3 reads CASSLGAGNYGYTF. CDR3 bases: TGTGCCAGCAGCTTAGGGGCAGGAAACTATGGCTACACCTTC.

In DNA form, the CDR3 reads TGCGCCAGCAGCTTGTATGTGTCCGGGGAGCTGTTTTTT. This encodes CASSLYVSGELFF. This chain links TRBV5-1 with TRBJ2-2; D uncertain. The CDR3 is made up of 13 amino acids. The V and J ends lost 1 base and 6 bases respectively, with 7 bases between them. CDR1 SGHRS and CDR2 YFSETQ come from the germline V gene.

The gene calls are TRBV5-1 and TRBJ2-1; D might be TRBD2 (5 bases). V was trimmed by 5 bases and J by 4 bases, leaving 13 bases between them. The germline CDR1 and CDR2 sequences are SGHRS and YFSETQ. CDR3 length equals 14 residues. CDR3 sequence reads: CASRGSNLYNEQFF. In nucleotides, the CDR3 is TGCGCCAGCAGGGGGAGCAACTTATACAATGAGCAGTTCTTC.

This clone was counted once. The gene calls are TRBV5-4 and TRBJ1-1; D possibly corresponds to TRBD1 (5 bases). CDR1 is SGHNT, CDR2 YYREEE, per germline (reference sequence). CDR3 length equals 15 residues. With 0 bases removed from V and 4 bases from J, the gap between germline ends came to 13 bases. The chain's CDR3 is CASSLASQGFTEAFF. For the CDR3, the DNA is TGTGCCAGCAGCTTGGCCTCTCAGGGTTTCACTGAAGCTTTCTTT.